In this sample, the clone carrying this T cell receptor beta chain turned up once. The CDR3 sequence is 14 residues long. In germline, CDR1 is MDHEN, CDR2 SYDVKM. Trimming pared 5 bases from V and 0 bases from J, leaving 10 bases between. Clones were sequenced by immunoSEQ multiplex PCR, and TCRdb holds only the in-frame ones, with some missing. This sample yields under 35,000 clones, of which approximately 92% are seen a single time; roughly a tenth belongs to the top ten. This specimen comes from a study of blood T cell repertoires in COVID-19. Study-wide context: Acute and convalescent COVID-19 specimens originated in the United States, Italy and Spain. The analysed material was cDNA or gDNA that came from T cells, B-cell-depleted T cells, or PBMCs.

The sample consisted of peripheral blood. The TCR comes from a man aged 55 to 70 with acute or convalescent COVID-19. The chain joins TRBV28 to TRBJ1-2; D might be TRBD1 (6 bases). CDR3 DNA: TGTGCCAGCAGTCCCTGGACAGCTAACTATGGCTACACCTTC. Encoded protein: CASSPWTANYGYTF.